This T cell receptor (beta chain) is drawn from a study of T cells after posttransplantation cyclophosphamide. General study points: Skin or GI-infiltrating T cells shared few TRB sequences with blood. After PTCy, TRB diversity resembled that of CNI/methotrexate controls.

Comment on this clone: Its specificity is unknown.

Cells defined as naive were viable CD3+CD4+ or CD3+CD8+ and CCR7+CD45RA+CD45RO-CD95-CD27+CD28+. The germline V gene encodes CDR1 LNHDA and CDR2 SQIVND (reference sequence). V lost 1 base to trimming and J lost 3 bases, with 18 bases between them. The CDR3 sequence is 18 residues long. Repertoires were generated with immunoSEQ multiplex PCR, while TCRdb's copy carries only in-frame clones and drops some. The data show some 9,400 clones, with 95% to 98% seen just once and 0.2% to 0.3% held by the top ten. The chain carries TRBV19 and TRBJ2-2; the D gene is possibly TRBD2 (6 bases). The clonotype comes from a woman aged 60-70 years in good health, CMV-negative, and a related stem cell transplant donor. Specimen: naive CD4+ T cells sorted from PBMCs. The CDR3, as DNA: TGTGCCAGTAGTATAGGCGGGGTGGCCGGGGCAGACACCGGGGAGCTGTTTTTT. Its translation is CASSIGGVAGADTGELFF.